These 27 T cell receptor beta chains came from one sample sequenced in a study of shared clonotypes between healthy human individuals. TCRdb keeps only in-frame clones here, not all; method: immunoSEQ multiplex PCR. The data hold some 2.3 million clones, with 80% to 95% observed a single time. The sequenced sample was naive CD4+ T cells from PBMCs. Subset here: CD45RA+ positively selected. The receptor set was obtained from a man younger than 35 in good health. Some clones in this sample may be carry-over from other donors' samples.

The genes are TRBV9 and TRBJ2-2, with TRBD2 as a possible D gene (5 bases). The V gene lost 0 bases and the J gene lost 5 bases, with 11 bases spanning the gap. The germline V gene has CDR1 SGDLS and CDR2 YYNGEE. The CDR3 covers 15 residues. In DNA form, the CDR3 reads TGTGCCAGCAGCGTAGACCCTAGCAGTACCGGGGAGCTGTTTTTT. It specifies CASSVDPSSTGELFF.

On this clone: The sample contains more than one DNA sequence encoding this CDR3. This chain connects TRBV5-1 to TRBJ1-2; D may be TRBD1 (5 bases). This CDR3 has 14 amino acids. Between the trimmed V and J ends, which lost 0 bases and 4 bases, there was a span of 10 bases. Per the germline V gene, CDR1 is SGHRS and CDR2 is YFSETQ. Here the CDR3 DNA reads TGCGCCAGCAGCTTGGAGCCAGACAGCTATGGCTACACCTTC. It encodes CASSLEPDSYGYTF.

The chain has TRBV5-1 and TRBJ2-3; TRBD2 agrees at 7 bases. CDR3 length: 15 amino acids. Per germline, CDR1 SGHRS and CDR2 YFSETQ. V shed 5 bases and J 3 bases; nucleotides not matched to a gene: 9. The CDR3: CASRMGEGRTDTQYF. DNA for the CDR3: TGCGCCAGCAGAATGGGGGAGGGCCGAACAGATACGCAGTATTTT.

The rearrangement links TRBV7-2 to TRBJ1-4, with D possibly matching TRBD1 (6 bases). The V and J ends lost 2 bases and 5 bases respectively, with 12 bases between them. The CDR3 length is 15 residues. Per the germline V gene, CDR1 is SGHTA and CDR2 is FQGNSA. CDR3 bases: TGTGCCAGCAGCTTAACCGACAGGACCAATGAAAAACTGTTTTTT. Protein: CASSLTDRTNEKLFF.

This sequence joins TRBV30 and TRBJ2-7, with TRBD1 matching 10 bases. The CDR3 consists of 13 residues. Germline CDR1 and CDR2: GTSNPN and SVGIG (reference sequence). The trim removed 1 base at V and 6 bases at J, leaving 3 bases unmatched. As DNA, the CDR3 is TGTGCCTGGAGTGGGGACAGGGGACGCGAGCAGTACTTC. This encodes CAWSGDRGREQYF.

The chain joins TRBV7-3 to TRBJ2-3; the D gene is possibly TRBD1 (5 bases). Germline-derived CDR1 and CDR2 are SGHTA and FQGTGA. The CDR3 has 13 amino acids. V lost 5 bases, J lost 0 bases, and 6 bases lay in between. For the CDR3, the DNA is TGTGCCAGCAGCGGACAAAGCACAGATACGCAGTATTTT. Protein product: CASSGQSTDTQYF.

This sequence joins TRBV6-6 and TRBJ2-6; the D is unclear. Trimming took off 6 bases at V and 2 bases at J, with 11 bases between the two ends. Germline-derived CDR1 and CDR2 are MNHNY and SVGAGI (reference sequence). The CDR3 is 15 amino acids. The CDR3, as DNA: TGTGCCAGCAGCACCAAGGGTACTGGGGCCAACGTCCTGACTTTC. This codes for CASSTKGTGANVLTF.

Concerning this clone: At the DNA level, this CDR3 is encoded by other sequences in the same sample as well. The rearrangement links TRBV20-1 to TRBJ1-1; D call uncertain. The CDR3 is 11 amino acids. Trimming cost V 5 bases and J 1 base, with 5 bases left between them. CDR1 DFQATT and CDR2 SNEGSKA come from the germline V gene (reference sequence). CDR3 residues: CSAQRNTEAFF. The CDR3, as DNA: TGCAGTGCTCAGAGGAACACTGAAGCTTTCTTT.

Concerning this clone itself: The sample has other DNA sequences that encode this CDR3 too. This chain links TRBV5-1 with TRBJ2-7; 10 bases agree with TRBD2. J gave up 2 bases and V 2 bases, and 1 base lay outside the gene matches. The germline V gene encodes CDR1 SGHRS and CDR2 YFSETQ. The CDR3 is made up of 14 amino acids. Here the CDR3 DNA reads TGCGCCAGCAGCTTAACTAGCGGGACCTACGAGCAGTACTTC. This sequence encodes CASSLTSGTYEQYF.

CDR3 in amino acids: CASSRAGRLSTDTQYF. CDR3 DNA sequence: TGCGCCAGCAGCCGAGCGGGACGACTGAGCACAGATACGCAGTATTTT. The chain recombines TRBV4-1 with TRBJ2-3; 7 bases agree with TRBD2. The CDR3 loop spans 16 amino acids. V dropped 4 bases and J dropped 0; count of bases not matched to a gene: 7. From germline, CDR1 is MGHRA and CDR2 YSYEKL.

The chain has TRBV6-5 and TRBJ1-1; tentatively, D is TRBD1 (5 bases). The CDR3 is made up of 13 amino acids. Germline loops: CDR1 MNHEY, CDR2 SVGAGI. The V gene lost 2 bases and the J gene lost 6 bases, with 10 bases spanning the gap. The CDR3, as DNA: TGTGCCAGCAGTTACCAGGGCGGCTCTGAAGCTTTCTTT. It yields the protein CASSYQGGSEAFF.

The chain couples TRBV7-2 to TRBJ2-7; 7 bases map to TRBD2. CDR3 size: 16 residues. V lost 5 bases to trimming and J lost 7 bases; unmatched junction nucleotides: 17. CDR1 is SGHTA, CDR2 FQGNSA, per germline. The CDR3, as DNA: TGTGCCAGCAGCCCCCGGACTAGGTTCGGTTCCTGGGAGCAGTACTTC. Residues: CASSPRTRFGSWEQYF.

This clone showed up just once. V is TRBV4-3 and J is TRBJ2-5; D perhaps matches TRBD2 (5 bases). The V end was cut by 0 bases, the J end by 4 bases, with 9 bases between. There are 14 residues in the CDR3. Germline V gene lookup returns CDR1 LGHNA and CDR2 YSLEER. CDR3 in DNA: TGCGCCAGCAGCCAAGAGGGAGCGCGAGAGACCCAGTACTTC. It codes for CASSQEGARETQYF.

As regards this clone: The same CDR3 also results from other DNA sequences found in this sample. This chain uses TRBV6-5 with TRBJ2-2; the D gene is possibly TRBD2 (5 bases). Germline CDR1 MNHEY, CDR2 SVGAGI. V lost 0 bases and J 5 bases, leaving 7 bases between the germline ends. The CDR3 has 14 residues. The CDR3 DNA follows: TGTGCCAGCAGTTACTCCCGGAGGACCGGGGAGCTGTTTTTT. Protein: CASSYSRRTGELFF.

For this clone: In the same sample, other DNA sequences code for this CDR3. The chain carries TRBV15 and TRBJ2-7; D is ambiguous. Germline V CDR1 and CDR2: LNHNV, YYDKDF (reference sequence). Trimming stripped 0 bases from V and 3 bases from J, with 6 bases between. This CDR3 has 13 amino acids. CDR3 coding DNA: TGTGCCACCAGCAGAGATGGGCGCTACGAGCAGTACTTC. Translated, it gives CATSRDGRYEQYF.

V and J are TRBV6-4 and TRBJ1-4; tentatively, D is TRBD1 (6 bases). CDR3 length: 10 residues. The germline V gene has CDR1 MRHNA and CDR2 SNTAGT. Trimming cost V 9 bases and J 8 bases, with 7 bases left between them. The CDR3 DNA reads as TGTGCCAGAGGGGGGGAAAAACTGTTTTTT. As protein: CARGGEKLFF.

J is TRBJ2-1 and V is TRBV21-1; the D call TRBD2 from the table was never checked on the DNA. TRBV21-1 is annotated as a pseudogene. This CDR3 is built from 11 residues. CDR3 loop: CASSNMNEQFF. The CDR3 bases are TGTGCCAGCAGCAATATGAATGAGCAGTTCTTC.

The chain recombines TRBV5-1 with TRBJ2-1; D gene ambiguous. Germline loops: CDR1 SGHRS, CDR2 YFSETQ. V gave up 1 base and J gave up 12 bases, with 14 bases separating them. The length of the CDR3 is 13 residues. The CDR3 DNA reads TGCGCCAGCAGCTTGCGATTGGCCGCGGCGCAGTTCTTC. Its protein product is CASSLRLAAAQFF.

The V gene is TRBV6-5, the J gene TRBJ2-1, with D perhaps TRBD1 (6 bases). Germline lookup yields CDR1 MNHEY and CDR2 SVGAGI. This CDR3 has 14 residues. V was shortened by 5 bases and J by 7 bases, with 15 bases between the two germline ends. In nucleotides, the CDR3 is TGTGCCAGCAGTCCCGGGACATGGAGTAATGAGCAGTTCTTC. Its protein is CASSPGTWSNEQFF.

The CDR3 nucleotides read TGTGCCAGCAGCTTCGGGGACCCGCGGGCCTACGAGCAGTACTTC. This gives the protein CASSFGDPRAYEQYF. The chain couples TRBV5-6 to TRBJ2-7; D assignment may be TRBD1 or TRBD2 (5 bases each). V shed 2 bases and J shed 2 bases, with 14 bases lying between them. Germline V lookup: CDR1 SGHDT, CDR2 YYEEEE. The CDR3 loop spans 15 amino acids.

The V call is TRBV5-1, the J call TRBJ1-5; 7 nucleotides line up with TRBD1. Trimming at V came to 0 bases and at J to 3 bases, leaving 3 bases not matched to a gene. The CDR3 has 15 residues. Germline V gene sequence: CDR1 SGHRS, CDR2 YFSETQ. As DNA, the CDR3 is TGCGCCAGCAGCTTGGAGGGGGCCCTCAATCAGCCCCAGCATTTT. It codes for CASSLEGALNQPQHF.

The gene calls are TRBV29-1 and TRBJ2-3; maybe TRBD1 (6 bases). Germline V gene lookup returns CDR1 SQVTM and CDR2 ANQGSEA. CDR3 length equals 14 residues. V lost 7 bases to trimming and J lost 1 base, with 15 bases between them. The CDR3 reads CSETGSRGTDTQYF. The CDR3 coding sequence is TGCAGCGAGACAGGTTCGAGGGGCACAGATACGCAGTATTTT.

This chain connects TRBV28 to TRBJ1-1; tentatively, D is TRBD1 (5 bases). V gave up 1 base and J gave up 3 bases, with 15 bases separating them. The CDR3 sequence is 16 residues long. CDR1 MDHEN and CDR2 SYDVKM come from the germline V gene. The CDR3 DNA reads TGTGCCAGCAGTTTATCGGGGAGGGGTAGGGACACTGAAGCTTTCTTT. Protein product: CASSLSGRGRDTEAFF.

The rearrangement links TRBV29-1 to TRBJ2-7, with 7 bases that match TRBD1. CDR1 SQVTM and CDR2 ANQGSEA come from the germline V gene. The CDR3 runs 13 residues. Unmatched junction bases numbered 8, after V lost 5 bases and J lost 4 bases. The CDR3 protein is CSVTGVLLYEQYF. The CDR3 nucleotides read TGCAGCGTTACAGGGGTCCTCCTTTACGAGCAGTACTTC.

In DNA, the CDR3 is TGTGCCAGCAGCCTGGGATGGGGGACAGGGGGCCGGGAGACCCAGTACTTC. Its translation: CASSLGWGTGGRETQYF. The rearrangement joins TRBV11-2 to TRBJ2-5; 12 nucleotides line up with TRBD1. This CDR3 region has 17 residues. J gave up 5 bases and V 5 bases, and 12 bases lay outside the gene matches. Per germline, CDR1 SGHAT and CDR2 FQNNGV.

This chain joins TRBV5-1 and TRBJ2-3; D may match TRBD1 or TRBD2 (6 bases each). The CDR3 spans 15 residues. Germline V gene lookup returns CDR1 SGHRS and CDR2 YFSETQ. The germline V and J ends were trimmed by 4 bases and 8 bases, with 20 bases remaining between them. The CDR3 protein is CASSVRGGTEGTQYF. The CDR3, as DNA: TGCGCCAGCAGCGTCCGAGGGGGGACGGAGGGTACGCAGTATTTT.

In its sample, this clone was seen once. The V gene is TRBV7-3, the J gene TRBJ2-3, with unresolved D. CDR1 and CDR2 (germline): SGHTA, FQGTGA. This CDR3 has 9 amino acids. The CDR3 bases are TGTCCGAGACCAGATACGCAGTATTTT. Amino acid sequence: CPRPDTQYF.